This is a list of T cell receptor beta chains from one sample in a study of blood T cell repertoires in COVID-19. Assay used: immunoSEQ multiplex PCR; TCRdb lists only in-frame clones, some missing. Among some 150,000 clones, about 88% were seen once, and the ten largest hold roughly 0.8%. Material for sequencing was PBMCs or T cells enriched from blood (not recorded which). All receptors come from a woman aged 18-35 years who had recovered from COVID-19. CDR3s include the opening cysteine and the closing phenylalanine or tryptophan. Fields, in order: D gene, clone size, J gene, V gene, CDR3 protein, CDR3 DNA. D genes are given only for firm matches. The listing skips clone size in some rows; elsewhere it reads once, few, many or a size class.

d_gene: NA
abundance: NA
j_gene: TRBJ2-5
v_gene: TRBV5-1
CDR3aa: CASSLASGQETQYF
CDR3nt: TGCGCCAGCAGCTTAGCAAGCGGACAAGAGACCCAGTACTTC

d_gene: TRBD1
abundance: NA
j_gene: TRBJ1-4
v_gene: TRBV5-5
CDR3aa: CASSLEGQGHEKLFF
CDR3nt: TGTGCCAGCAGCTTGGAGGGACAGGGGCATGAAAAACTGTTTTTT

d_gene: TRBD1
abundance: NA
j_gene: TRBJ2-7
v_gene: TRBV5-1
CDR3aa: CASSWMTGAYEQYF
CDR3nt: TGCGCCAGCAGCTGGATGACAGGGGCCTACGAGCAGTACTTC

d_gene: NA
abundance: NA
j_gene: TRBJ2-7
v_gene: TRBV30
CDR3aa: CAWGPGSYEQYF
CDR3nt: TGTGCCTGGGGGCCGGGATCCTACGAGCAGTACTTC

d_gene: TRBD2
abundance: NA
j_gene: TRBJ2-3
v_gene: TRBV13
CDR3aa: CASSYSGSTDTQYF
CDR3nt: TGTGCCAGCAGCTACAGCGGGAGTACTGATACGCAGTATTTT

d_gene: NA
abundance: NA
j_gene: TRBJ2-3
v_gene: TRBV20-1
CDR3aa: CSALFGDTQYF
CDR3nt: TGCAGTGCTTTGTTTGGCGATACGCAGTATTTT

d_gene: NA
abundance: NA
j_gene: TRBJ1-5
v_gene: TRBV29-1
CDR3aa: CSVGSPDLSQTGICNQPQHF
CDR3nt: TGCAGCGTTGGGTCCCCCGACCTCTCTCAAACAGGGATCTGCAATCAGCCCCAGCATTTT

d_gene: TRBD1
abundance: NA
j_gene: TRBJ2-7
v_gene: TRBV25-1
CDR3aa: CASSDRQGNSYEQYF
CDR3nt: TGTGCCAGCAGTGATCGACAGGGGAACTCCTACGAGCAGTACTTC

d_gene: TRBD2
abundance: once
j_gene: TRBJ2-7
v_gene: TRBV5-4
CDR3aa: CASSSGLADYEQYF
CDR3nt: TGTGCCAGCAGCTCGGGACTAGCGGACTACGAGCAGTACTTC

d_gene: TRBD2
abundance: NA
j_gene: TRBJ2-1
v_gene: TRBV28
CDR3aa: CASSFFIAGRSEQFF
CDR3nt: TGTGCCAGCAGTTTTTTCATAGCGGGAAGGAGTGAGCAGTTCTTC

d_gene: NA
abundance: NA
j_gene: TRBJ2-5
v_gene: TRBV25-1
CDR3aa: CASSDWGGQGQETQYF
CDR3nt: TGTGCCAGCAGTGATTGGGGGGGGCAGGGGCAAGAGACCCAGTACTTC

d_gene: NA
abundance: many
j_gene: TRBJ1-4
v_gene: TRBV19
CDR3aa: CASSLGATNEKLFF
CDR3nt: TGTGCCAGTAGTTTGGGAGCAACTAATGAAAAACTGTTTTTT

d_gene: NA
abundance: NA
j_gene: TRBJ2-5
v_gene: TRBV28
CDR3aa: CASSSAAGMETQYF
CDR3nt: TGTGCCAGCAGTTCTGCAGCAGGGATGGAGACCCAGTACTTC

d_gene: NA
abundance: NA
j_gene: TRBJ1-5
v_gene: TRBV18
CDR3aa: CASSSAGRSGYQPQHF
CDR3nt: TGTGCCAGCTCATCAGCCGGGAGATCGGGATATCAGCCCCAGCATTTT

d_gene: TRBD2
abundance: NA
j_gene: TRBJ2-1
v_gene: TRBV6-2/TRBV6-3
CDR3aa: CASSYLAFGGDEQFF
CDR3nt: TGTGCCAGCAGTTACCTGGCTTTCGGGGGGGATGAGCAGTTCTTC

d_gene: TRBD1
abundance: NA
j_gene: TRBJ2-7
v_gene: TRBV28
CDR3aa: CASSPRGQGVIKQYF
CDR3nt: TGTGCCAGCAGCCCCCGAGGGCAGGGGGTGATTAAGCAGTACTTC

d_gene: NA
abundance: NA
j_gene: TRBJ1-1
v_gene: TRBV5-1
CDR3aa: CASSTEGNTEAFF
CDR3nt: TGCGCCAGCAGCACGGAGGGGAACACTGAAGCTTTCTTT

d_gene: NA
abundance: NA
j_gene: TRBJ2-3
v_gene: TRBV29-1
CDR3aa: CSVGWAYTQYF
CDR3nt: TGCAGCGTTGGCTGGGCGTATACGCAGTATTTT

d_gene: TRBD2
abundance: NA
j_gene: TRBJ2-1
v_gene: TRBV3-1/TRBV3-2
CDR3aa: CASSRLAVSYNEQFF
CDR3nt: TGTGCCAGCAGCCGACTAGCGGTCTCCTACAATGAGCAGTTCTTC

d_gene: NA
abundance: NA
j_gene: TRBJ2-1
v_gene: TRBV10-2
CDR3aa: CASSDQRGGGSSYNEQFF
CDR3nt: TGCGCCAGCAGTGACCAAAGGGGGGGAGGGAGCTCCTACAATGAGCAGTTCTTC

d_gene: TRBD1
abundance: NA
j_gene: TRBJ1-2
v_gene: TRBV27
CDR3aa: CASSLFLGQPYGYTF
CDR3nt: TGTGCCAGCAGTTTATTTCTGGGACAGCCCTATGGCTACACCTTC

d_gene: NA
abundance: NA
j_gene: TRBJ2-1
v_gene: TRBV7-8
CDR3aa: CASTTVASGNEQFF
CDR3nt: TGTGCCAGCACCACGGTCGCGTCGGGAAATGAGCAGTTCTTC

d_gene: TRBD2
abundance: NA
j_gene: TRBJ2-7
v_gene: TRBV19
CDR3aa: CASSWGLAQYEQYF
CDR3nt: TGTGCCAGTAGTTGGGGACTAGCGCAATACGAGCAGTACTTC

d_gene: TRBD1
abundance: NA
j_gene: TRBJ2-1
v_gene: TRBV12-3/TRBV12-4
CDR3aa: CASSLDRSEQFF
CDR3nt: TGTGCCAGCAGTCTGGACAGGTCTGAGCAGTTCTTC

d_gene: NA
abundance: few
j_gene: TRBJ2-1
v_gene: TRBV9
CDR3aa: CASSVDSRGMNEQFF
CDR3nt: TGTGCCAGCAGCGTTGACTCCCGAGGGATGAATGAGCAGTTCTTC

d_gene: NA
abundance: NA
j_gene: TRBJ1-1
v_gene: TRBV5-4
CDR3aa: CASSPPGTRNTEAFF
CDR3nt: TGTGCCAGCAGCCCCCCCGGGACAAGAAACACTGAAGCTTTCTTT

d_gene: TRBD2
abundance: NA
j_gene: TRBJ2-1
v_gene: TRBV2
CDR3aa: CASTSGLAGGGEQFF
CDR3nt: TGTGCCAGCACGTCGGGACTAGCGGGAGGGGGAGAGCAGTTCTTC

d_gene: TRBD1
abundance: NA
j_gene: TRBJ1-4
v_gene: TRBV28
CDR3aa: CASSSPRGQGIEKLFF
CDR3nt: TGTGCCAGCAGTTCCCCCCGAGGACAGGGGATTGAAAAACTGTTTTTT

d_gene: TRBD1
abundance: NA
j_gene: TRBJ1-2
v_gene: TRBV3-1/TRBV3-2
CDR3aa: CASSHADRGPYGYTF
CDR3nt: TGTGCCAGCAGCCATGCGGACAGGGGACCCTATGGCTACACCTTC

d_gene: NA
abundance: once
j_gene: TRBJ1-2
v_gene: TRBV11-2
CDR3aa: CASSLGQNYGYTF
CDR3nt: TGTGCCAGCAGCTTAGGACAGAACTATGGCTACACCTTC

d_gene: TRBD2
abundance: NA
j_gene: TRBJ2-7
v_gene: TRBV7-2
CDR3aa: CASSLGLAGAKQYF
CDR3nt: TGTGCCAGCAGCTTAGGACTAGCGGGAGCAAAGCAGTACTTC

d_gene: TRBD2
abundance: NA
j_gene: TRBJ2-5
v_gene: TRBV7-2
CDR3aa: CASSQGLAGYETQYF
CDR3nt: TGTGCCAGCAGCCAGGGACTAGCGGGATATGAGACCCAGTACTTC